The next 8 T cell receptor beta chains were all read from a single sample in a study of blood T cell repertoires in COVID-19. The table came from immunoSEQ multiplex PCR; TCRdb's copy has only in-frame clones and leaves some out. The top ten clones hold 9.5% to 15% of a sample with roughly 120,000 clones, 70% to 85% of them seen once. The specimen was peripheral blood. The receptors stem from a woman aged 55 to 70 with acute or convalescent COVID-19.

The chain links TRBV24-1 to TRBJ2-1; 11 positions match TRBD2. Losses at the gene ends were 7 bases for V and 3 bases for J; bases not matched to a gene: 4. This CDR3 comprises 15 residues. Germline V gene data show CDR1 as KGHDR and CDR2 as SFDVKD. The CDR3 loop is CATRTGTSGYNEQFF. CDR3 coding DNA: TGTGCCACCAGAACCGGGACTAGCGGCTACAATGAGCAGTTCTTC.

V usage is TRBV6-1 and J usage is TRBJ1-5; D possibly corresponds to TRBD1 (6 bases). Germline CDR1 and CDR2: MNHNS and SASEGT. This CDR3 comprises 12 residues. V lost 8 bases to trimming and J lost 1 base, with 6 bases between them. CDR3 residues: CASQGSNQPQHF. The DNA for the CDR3 is TGTGCCAGCCAGGGGAGCAATCAGCCCCAGCATTTT.

The chain uses TRBV25-1 and TRBJ2-1; 9 nucleotides match TRBD1. V shed 5 bases, J shed 6 bases, and the junction held 11 bases outside the gene matches. The CDR3 loop spans 16 amino acids. CDR1 is MGHDK, CDR2 SYGVNS, per germline. CDR3 bases: TGTGCCAGCAGTTTCCTAGGACAGGGGAGAATCAATGAGCAGTTCTTC. Translation gives CASSFLGQGRINEQFF.

The chain recombines TRBV24-1 with TRBJ1-2; 12 nucleotides align to TRBD1. Germline loops: CDR1 KGHDR, CDR2 SFDVKD. With V trimmed by 7 bases and J by 2 bases, 10 bases remained unmatched. The CDR3 has 17 residues. CDR3 residues: CATSPGTGGVFNYGYTF. DNA for the CDR3: TGTGCCACCAGCCCAGGGACAGGGGGCGTTTTCAACTATGGCTACACCTTC.

The V and J genes are TRBV5-1 and TRBJ2-7; possibly TRBD2 for D (7 bases). The V and J ends lost 2 bases and 2 bases respectively, with 17 bases between them. CDR3 length: 16 amino acids. Germline V gives CDR1 SGHRS, CDR2 YFSETQ. CDR3 protein: CASSFRGAGGPYEQYF. CDR3 in DNA: TGCGCCAGCAGCTTTCGGGGAGCCGGGGGGCCCTACGAGCAGTACTTC.

V and J are TRBV5-8 and TRBJ1-1; a weak D match, TRBD1 (5 bases). The CDR3 is 13 amino acids. The germline CDR1 and CDR2 sequences are SGHTS and YDEGEE. V lost 1 base to trimming and J lost 1 base, with 5 bases between them. As DNA, the CDR3 is TGTGCCAGCAGCTTGCAGGGGAACACTGAAGCTTTCTTT. It specifies CASSLQGNTEAFF.

The V and J genes are TRBV5-1 and TRBJ2-2; 7 nucleotides align to TRBD1. V was clipped by 4 bases and J by 1 base; unmatched bases: 7. Germline V CDR1 and CDR2: SGHRS, YFSETQ. This CDR3 is built from 16 residues. The CDR3: CASSQRTGENTGELFF. The CDR3, as DNA: TGCGCCAGCAGCCAAAGGACAGGAGAGAACACCGGGGAGCTGTTTTTT.

J is TRBJ1-5 and V is TRBV6-5, with a tentative D call TRBD1 (5 bases). This CDR3 is 13 amino acids long. Germline V gives CDR1 MNHEY, CDR2 SVGAGI. V shed 7 bases and J shed 3 bases, with 10 bases lying between them. CDR3 nucleotide sequence: TGTGCCAGCATAGGGGTTGTCAATCAGCCCCAGCATTTT. This sequence encodes CASIGVVNQPQHF.